The rows below give T cell receptor beta chains drawn from one sample of a study of T cell repertoires in cytomegalovirus infection. TCRdb reprocessed the reads with MiXCR, giving one entry per CDR3 protein. The sample contains some 250,000 distinct CDR3 sequences, roughly 9.1% of which appear only once. Sequencing input: PBMCs. These receptors all come from a human donor in good health (CMV status not recorded). Some clones in this sample may be carry-over from other donors' samples. Each CDR3 is given with its conserved first and last residue. The D gene is left open where the match is weak. Only some rows state a clone size, as once, few, many or a class for expanded clones.

-,TRBV11-3,15,TRBJ2-5,few,CASSLDGGLGETQYF,TGTGCCAGCAGCTTAGATGGAGGGTTGGGCGAGACCCAGTACTTC
TRBD1,TRBV19,14,TRBJ1-1,many,CASSGRTGRTEAFF,TGTGCCAGTAGTGGCAGGACAGGTCGTACTGAAGCTTTCTTT
-,TRBV5-1,13,TRBJ2-7,many,CASSGRTGYEQYF,TGCGCCAGCAGCGGGAGGACCGGCTACGAGCAGTACTTC
TRBD2,TRBV7-2,16,TRBJ2-3,many,CASSLAAGVRTDTQYF,TGTGCCAGCAGCTTAGCCGCGGGAGTCCGCACAGATACGCAGTATTTT
TRBD1,TRBV12-3/TRBV12-4,14,TRBJ1-1,many,CASSLGQGAFVAFF,TGTGCCAGCAGTTTAGGACAGGGGGCGTTCGTAGCTTTCTTT
-,TRBV7-2,14,TRBJ1-6,many,CASSWEGINSPLHF,TGTGCCAGCAGCTGGGAGGGGATAAATTCACCCCTCCACTTT
-,TRBV18,17,TRBJ2-2,-,CASSPPGVGVNTGELFF,TGTGCCAGCTCACCACCGGGAGTCGGGGTAAACACCGGGGAGCTGTTTTTT
TRBD2,TRBV7-2,16,TRBJ2-2,many,CASSPLRGAYTGELFF,TGTGCCAGCAGCCCCTTGCGGGGGGCCTACACCGGGGAGCTGTTTTTT
-,TRBV2,13,TRBJ1-2,few,CASRRDMNYGYTF,TGTGCCAGCAGGCGGGACATGAACTATGGCTACACCTTC
-,TRBV7-6,15,TRBJ2-5,many,CASSYLGQGGQTQYF,TGTGCCAGCAGCTACCTGGGGCAGGGGGGGCAGACCCAGTACTTC
TRBD1,TRBV7-2,14,TRBJ1-2,many,CASSPYRGASGYTF,TGTGCCAGCAGCCCGTACAGGGGCGCGTCTGGCTACACCTTC
-,TRBV7-8,14,TRBJ2-3,many,CASSLETYTDTQYF,TGTGCCAGCAGCTTAGAAACCTACACAGATACGCAGTATTTT
-,TRBV7-8,13,TRBJ2-3,many,CASSLGKDDTQYF,TGTGCCAGCAGCTTAGGGAAGGACGATACGCAGTATTTT
TRBD2,TRBV5-1,14,TRBJ2-3,-,CASSHGTSADTQYF,TGCGCCAGCAGCCATGGGACTAGCGCAGATACGCAGTATTTT
-,TRBV11-2,16,TRBJ2-1,many,CASSPGGAFSYNEQFF,TGTGCCAGCAGCCCAGGGGGGGCTTTCTCCTACAATGAGCAGTTCTTC
-,TRBV5-1,15,TRBJ2-5,once,CASSRLTGGQETQYF,TGCGCCAGCAGCCGTCTGACAGGAGGCCAAGAGACCCAGTACTTC
-,TRBV7-9,13,TRBJ2-5,few,CASSLASRAPGYF,TGTGCCAGCAGCTTAGCTTCCCGGGCCCCCGGGTACTTC
-,TRBV7-2,14,TRBJ1-1,many,CASSPLGGNTEAFF,TGTGCCAGCAGCCCGCTAGGGGGGAACACTGAAGCTTTCTTT
TRBD1,TRBV7-2,17,TRBJ2-1,many,CASSLAQGQGGFNEQFF,TGTGCCAGCAGCTTAGCGCAGGGACAGGGCGGATTCAATGAGCAGTTCTTC
TRBD2,TRBV7-2,16,TRBJ2-3,many,CASSTGLAGGRDTQYF,TGTGCCAGCAGCACGGGACTAGCGGGAGGGAGGGATACGCAGTATTTT
-,TRBV7-9,14,TRBJ2-1,-,CASSWTTSYNEQFF,TGTGCCAGCAGCTGGACGACTTCCTACAATGAGCAGTTCTTC
-,TRBV28,16,TRBJ2-2,few,CASAASAAGNTGELFF,TGTGCCAGCGCCGCTTCGGCAGCGGGCAACACCGGGGAGCTGTTTTTT
-,TRBV12-3/TRBV12-4,14,TRBJ2-3,many,CASSNSASTDTQYF,TGTGCCAGCAGTAACAGTGCTAGCACAGATACGCAGTATTTT
TRBD2,TRBV7-2,15,TRBJ2-2,many,CASSLAAGSTGELFF,TGTGCCAGCAGCTTAGCAGCGGGGAGCACCGGGGAGCTGTTTTTT
TRBD2,TRBV7-2,18,TRBJ2-5,many,CASSPKGRLAGRGETQYF,TGTGCCAGCAGCCCTAAGGGACGACTAGCGGGAAGGGGGGAGACCCAGTACTTC
-,TRBV29-1,11,TRBJ1-1,-,CSVREGLGAFF,TGCAGCGTCCGAGAGGGTCTAGGGGCTTTCTTT
-,TRBV28,16,TRBJ2-1,-,CASSLEALSSYNEQFF,TGTGCCAGCAGTTTAGAGGCCTTGAGCTCCTACAATGAGCAGTTCTTC
-,TRBV20-1,15,TRBJ1-5,few,CSARRRGSGNQPQHF,TGCAGTGCCAGGAGGAGGGGGTCAGGCAATCAGCCCCAGCATTTT
TRBD1,TRBV7-2,14,TRBJ1-1,many,CASSWDRTNTEAFF,TGTGCCAGCAGCTGGGACAGAACGAACACTGAAGCTTTCTTT
-,TRBV7-2,18,TRBJ1-4,many,CASSLRISRLRPNEKLFF,TGTGCCAGCAGCTTAAGGATCAGCCGACTACGTCCTAATGAAAAACTGTTTTTT
TRBD1,TRBV7-2,16,TRBJ2-7,many,CASSQLFGDRGYEQYF,TGTGCCAGCAGCCAATTGTTCGGGGACAGGGGCTACGAGCAGTACTTC
-,TRBV7-9,15,TRBJ2-1,-,CASSLYPGSYNEQFF,TGTGCCAGCAGCTTATATCCTGGAAGCTACAATGAGCAGTTCTTC
-,TRBV7-8,13,TRBJ1-1,many,CASSPMTGLGAFF,TGTGCCAGCAGCCCTATGACAGGACTAGGGGCTTTCTTT
-,TRBV6-2/TRBV6-3,16,TRBJ1-5,many,CASSEPPGVSNQPQHF,TGTGCCAGCAGCGAACCCCCCGGGGTAAGCAATCAGCCCCAGCATTTT
-,TRBV27,16,TRBJ2-1,few,CASSLVRLPSSNEQFF,TGTGCCAGCAGTTTAGTAAGGCTACCCTCTTCCAATGAGCAGTTCTTC
-,TRBV12-5,16,TRBJ1-1,many,CASALRRGHSNTEAFF,TGTGCTAGTGCCCTCCGAAGGGGCCACTCGAACACTGAAGCTTTCTTT
-,TRBV15,15,TRBJ1-5,few,CATSGTGYSNQPQHF,TGTGCCACCAGCGGTACAGGATATAGCAATCAGCCCCAGCATTTT
-,TRBV7-2,13,TRBJ2-7,many,CASSLASSYEQYF,TGTGCCAGCAGCTTAGCCAGTTCCTACGAGCAGTACTTC
TRBD1,TRBV18,16,TRBJ1-5,-,CASSPLRDRTHQPQHF,TGTGCCAGCTCACCTTTACGGGACAGAACTCATCAGCCCCAGCATTTT
-,TRBV20-1,16,TRBJ1-1,many,CSARDLTLPRNTEAFF,TGCAGTGCTAGAGATCTCACGTTGCCGAGGAACACTGAAGCTTTCTTT
-,TRBV10-2,13,TRBJ2-3,-,CASSEFGTDTQYF,TGCGCCAGCAGTGAGTTCGGCACAGATACGCAGTATTTT